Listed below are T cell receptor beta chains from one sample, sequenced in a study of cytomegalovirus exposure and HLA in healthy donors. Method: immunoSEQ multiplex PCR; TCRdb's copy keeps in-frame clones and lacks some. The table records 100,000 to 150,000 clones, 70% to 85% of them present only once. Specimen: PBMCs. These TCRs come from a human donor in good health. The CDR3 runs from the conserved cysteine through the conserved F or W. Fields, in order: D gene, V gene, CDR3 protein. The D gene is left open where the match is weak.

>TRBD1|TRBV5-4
CASSQQGLPTEAFF
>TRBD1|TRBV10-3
CAISPDRVGTEAFF
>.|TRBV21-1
CASSGSSGPYEQYF
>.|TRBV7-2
CASSPIRTGIQETQYF
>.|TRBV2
CASSDQGPGTEAFF
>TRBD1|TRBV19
CASSNRGDGNIQYF
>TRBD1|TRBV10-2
CASRDLGQGNTEAFF
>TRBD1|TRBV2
CASSKGTGSNQPQHF
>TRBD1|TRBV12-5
CASGSGTGRNTGELFF
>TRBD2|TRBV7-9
CASSLLAGDEDTQYF
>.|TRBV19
CASNPTQGWSGYTF
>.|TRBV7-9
CASSLTEGGRETQYF
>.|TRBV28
CASSRATDTQYF
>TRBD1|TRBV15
CATSEQGTYGYTF
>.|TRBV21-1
CASSKVYTDTQYF
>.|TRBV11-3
CASRTPSTDTQYF
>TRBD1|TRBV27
CASSFGTEANVLTF
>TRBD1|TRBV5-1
CASSPRTGFEGELFF
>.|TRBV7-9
CASSLGRRIQSSSYEQYF
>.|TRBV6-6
CASRLGDSPQETQYF
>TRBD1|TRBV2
CASSRWARGLSNTEAFF
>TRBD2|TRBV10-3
CAISEPLAGQETQYF